This TCR beta chain was captured by sequencing in a study of blood T cell repertoires in COVID-19. Study as a whole: Specimens from acute and convalescent COVID-19 originated in the United States, Italy and Spain. Sources were T cells, B-cell-depleted T cells, or PBMCs; the material itself was cDNA or gDNA.

The protocol was immunoSEQ multiplex PCR, while the TCRdb copy is restricted to in-frame clones and leaves out a portion. Of more than 95,000 clones listed, about 86% are singletons. CDR1 LNHDA and CDR2 SQIVND come from the germline V gene (reference sequence). The length of the CDR3 is 14 residues. V was cut by 5 bases and J by 5 bases, with 16 bases left in between. The sequenced sample was peripheral blood. This sequence was found in an elderly man with active or convalescent COVID-19. V is TRBV19 and J is TRBJ2-7; TRBD2 is a possible D gene (6 bases). CDR3 protein: CASSLSGTSNEQYF. CDR3 nucleotides: TGTGCCAGTAGTCTTTCCGGGACTTCGAACGAGCAGTACTTC.